The TCR beta chain under discussion was sequenced for a study of OX40 agonist ivuxolimab in advanced cancers. Germline V gene lookup returns CDR1 SGDLS and CDR2 YYNGEE. CDR3 length: 15 residues. V was trimmed by 3 bases and J by 3 bases, leaving 15 bases between them. Measured with immunoSEQ multiplex PCR; TCRdb has only the in-frame clones, and not every one. The sample gives roughly 56,000 clones, roughly 85% of which show up once; 3% to 4.5% is in the top ten. The sequencing used CD4+ or CD8+ T cells sorted from blood, collected in a trial of the OX40 agonist ivuxolimab. The chain employs TRBV9 and TRBJ1-1, with D possibly matching TRBD1 (6 bases). The receptor comes from an adult with an advanced solid tumor such as melanoma, head and neck, liver or kidney cancer. Here the CDR3 reads CASSGRGGGDTEAFF. The CDR3 region has the DNA TGTGCCAGCAGCGGTCGGGGAGGGGGGGACACTGAAGCTTTCTTT.